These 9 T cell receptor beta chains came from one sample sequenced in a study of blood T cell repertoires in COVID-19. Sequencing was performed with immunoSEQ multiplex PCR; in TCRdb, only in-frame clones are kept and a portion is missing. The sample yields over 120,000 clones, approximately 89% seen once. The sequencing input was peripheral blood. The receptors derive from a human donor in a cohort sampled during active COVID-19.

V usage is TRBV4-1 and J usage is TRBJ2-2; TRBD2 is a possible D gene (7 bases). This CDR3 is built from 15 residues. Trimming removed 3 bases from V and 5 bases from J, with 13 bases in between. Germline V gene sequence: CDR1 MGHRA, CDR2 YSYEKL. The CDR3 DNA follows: TGCGCCAGCAGCCAGCCGGGGGGCCGAACCGGGGAGCTGTTTTTT. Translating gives CASSQPGGRTGELFF.

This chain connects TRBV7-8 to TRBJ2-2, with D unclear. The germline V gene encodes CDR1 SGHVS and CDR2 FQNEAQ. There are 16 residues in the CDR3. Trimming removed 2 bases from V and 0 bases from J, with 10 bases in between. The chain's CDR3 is CASSLLATSNTGELFF. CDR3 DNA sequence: TGTGCCAGCAGCTTATTAGCTACTTCGAACACCGGGGAGCTGTTTTTT.

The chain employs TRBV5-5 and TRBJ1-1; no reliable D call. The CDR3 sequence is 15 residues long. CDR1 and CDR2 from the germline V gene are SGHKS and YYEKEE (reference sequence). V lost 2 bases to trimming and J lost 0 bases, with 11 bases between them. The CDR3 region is CASSFPDTMNTEAFF. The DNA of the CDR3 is TGTGCCAGCAGCTTTCCAGATACCATGAACACTGAAGCTTTCTTT.

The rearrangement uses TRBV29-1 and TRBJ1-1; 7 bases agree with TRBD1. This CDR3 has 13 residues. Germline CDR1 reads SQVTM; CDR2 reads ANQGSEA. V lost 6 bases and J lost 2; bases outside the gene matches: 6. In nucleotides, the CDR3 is TGCAGCGTCTCCGGACAGGTAAACACTGAAGCTTTCTTT. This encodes CSVSGQVNTEAFF.

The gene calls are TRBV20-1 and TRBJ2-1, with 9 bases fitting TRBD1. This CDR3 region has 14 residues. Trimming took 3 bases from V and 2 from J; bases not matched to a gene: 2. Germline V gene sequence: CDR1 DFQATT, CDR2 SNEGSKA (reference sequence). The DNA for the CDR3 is TGCAGTGCTAGTGACAGGGGGACCTACAATGAGCAGTTCTTC. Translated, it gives CSASDRGTYNEQFF.

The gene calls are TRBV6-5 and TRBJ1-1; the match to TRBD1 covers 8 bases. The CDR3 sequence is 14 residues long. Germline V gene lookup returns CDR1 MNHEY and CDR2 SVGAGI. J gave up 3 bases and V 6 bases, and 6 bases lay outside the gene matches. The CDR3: CASRDRALYTEAFF. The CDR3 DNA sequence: TGTGCCAGCAGGGACAGGGCGTTGTACACTGAAGCTTTCTTT.

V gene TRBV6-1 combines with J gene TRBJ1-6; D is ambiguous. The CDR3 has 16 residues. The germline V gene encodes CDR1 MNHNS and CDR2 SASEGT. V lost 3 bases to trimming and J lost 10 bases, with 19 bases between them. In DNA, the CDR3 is TGTGCCAGCAGTGACTTTCTTGGGCAGGTTAAATCACCCCTCCACTTT. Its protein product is CASSDFLGQVKSPLHF.

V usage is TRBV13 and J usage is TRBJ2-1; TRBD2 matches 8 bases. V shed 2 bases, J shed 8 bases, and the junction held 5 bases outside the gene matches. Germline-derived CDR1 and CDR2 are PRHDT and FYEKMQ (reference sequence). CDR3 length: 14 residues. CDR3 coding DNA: TGTGCCAGCAGCTTATGGCGGGGGGAGCATGAGCAGTTCTTC. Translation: CASSLWRGEHEQFF.

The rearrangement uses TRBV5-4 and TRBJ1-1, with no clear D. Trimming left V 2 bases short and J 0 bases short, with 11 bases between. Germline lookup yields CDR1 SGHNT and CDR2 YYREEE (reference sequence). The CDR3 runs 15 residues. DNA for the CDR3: TGTGCCAGCAGCTTAGCGCGGAATATGAACACTGAAGCTTTCTTT. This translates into CASSLARNMNTEAFF.